Below, 9 T cell receptor beta chains from the same sample are listed, as sequenced in a study of blood T cell repertoires in COVID-19. Assay: immunoSEQ multiplex PCR; the TCRdb copy retains only in-frame clones and omits some. The data show about 250,000 clones, roughly 83% seen once. The sequenced sample consisted of peripheral blood. These TCRs come from a woman of 80 years or more with COVID-19, enrolled during active disease.

The rearrangement uses TRBV19 and TRBJ1-5, with a tentative D call TRBD1 (6 bases). The V and J ends lost 5 bases and 7 bases respectively, with 18 bases between them. The CDR3 totals 15 residues. Germline loops: CDR1 LNHDA, CDR2 SQIVND (reference sequence). The CDR3 spells CASSEAGAARQPQHF. As DNA, the CDR3 is TGTGCCAGTAGTGAGGCGGGGGCGGCCAGGCAGCCCCAGCATTTT. Variable domain in full (rest from reference TRBV19 and TRBJ1-5): DGGITQSPKYLFRKEGQNVTLSCEQNLNHDAMYWYRQDPGQGLRLIYYSQIVNDFQKGDIAEGYSVSREKKESFPLTVTSAQKNPTAFYLCASSEAGAARQPQHFGDGTRLSIL.

The V call is TRBV10-3, the J call TRBJ2-1, with TRBD1 matching 7 bases. In germline, CDR1 is ENHRY, CDR2 SYGVKD. The CDR3 length is 15 residues. Losses at the gene ends were 6 bases for V and 0 bases for J; bases not matched to a gene: 5. CDR3 coding DNA: TGTGCCATCAGCGACAGGGTGGGCTCCTACAATGAGCAGTTCTTC. Encoded protein: CAISDRVGSYNEQFF.

Here the CDR3 reads CASSPGAGPNVLTF. The CDR3 nucleotides are TGTGCCAGCAGCCCAGGGGCGGGTCCCAACGTCCTGACTTTC. This rearrangement joins TRBV14 to TRBJ2-6, with D maybe TRBD1 (6 bases). The CDR3 spans 14 residues. V shed 4 bases and J shed 8 bases, with 12 bases lying between them. Germline V CDR1 and CDR2: SGHDN, FVKESK.

The chain uses TRBV18 and TRBJ2-1, with D tentatively TRBD2 (5 bases). Trimming pared 5 bases from V and 6 bases from J, leaving 20 bases between. Germline V gene sequence: CDR1 KGHSH, CDR2 LQKENI. The CDR3 sequence is 16 residues long. The CDR3 spells CASSTGGFNVINEQFF. The CDR3 DNA reads TGTGCCAGCTCAACCGGCGGGTTTAACGTGATCAATGAGCAGTTCTTC.

V usage is TRBV10-3 and J usage is TRBJ2-7; 10 bases match TRBD1. The CDR3 contains 13 residues. Germline-derived CDR1 and CDR2 are ENHRY and SYGVKD. Germline trimming cut 6 bases from V and 5 bases from J; bases unmatched to any gene: 4. The CDR3 nucleotides read TGTGCCATCAGCAGGGACAGGGGTAACGAGCAGTACGTC. Amino acids: CAISRDRGNEQYV.

This chain links TRBV19 with TRBJ2-2, with TRBD2 matching over 11 bases. The CDR3 contains 18 residues. Trimming took 0 bases from V and 3 from J; bases not matched to a gene: 6. Germline CDR1 LNHDA, CDR2 SQIVND (reference sequence). DNA of the CDR3: TGTGCCAGTAGTATAGACCCCCCTAGCGGGGGGTACACCGGGGAGCTGTTTTTT. Protein: CASSIDPPSGGYTGELFF.

J is TRBJ2-5 and V is TRBV2, with 9 bases fitting TRBD2. Germline lookup yields CDR1 SNHLY and CDR2 FYNNEI. This CDR3 spans 16 amino acids. Germline trimming cut 7 bases from V and 5 bases from J; bases unmatched to any gene: 14. In nucleotides, the CDR3 is TGTGCCAGCACTCTGAGCGGGGGGTCCTTTATGGAGACCCAGTACTTC. Residues: CASTLSGGSFMETQYF. Full variable domain (rest looked up from reference TRBV2 and TRBJ2-5): EPEVTQTPSHQVTQMGQEVILRCVPISNHLYFYWYRQILGQKVEFLVSFYNNEISEKSEIFDDQFSVERPDGSNFTLKIRSTKLEDSAMYFCASTLSGGSFMETQYFGPGTRLLVL.

The chain is built from TRBV20-1 and TRBJ2-7; 7 bases line up with TRBD2. The germline V gene encodes CDR1 DFQATT and CDR2 SNEGSKA (reference sequence). CDR3 size: 14 residues. The V and J ends lost 3 bases and 7 bases, in that order; junction bases with no gene match: 12. The CDR3 DNA reads TGCAGTGCTAGTAAAGGGCGGGGGAGTAGGGAGCAGTACTTC. Encoded protein: CSASKGRGSREQYF.

The V call is TRBV3-1 (or the pseudogene TRBV3-2), the J call TRBJ2-3; D is possibly TRBD1 (6 bases). From germline, CDR1 is LGHDT and CDR2 YNNKEL (reference sequence). Trimming stripped 2 bases from V and 0 bases from J, with 12 bases between. The CDR3 is 16 residues long. The CDR3 reads CASSQWVGASTDTQYF. CDR3 nucleotide sequence: TGTGCCAGCAGCCAATGGGTGGGGGCTAGCACAGATACGCAGTATTTT.